A single sample is the source of the 11 T cell receptor beta chains below, sequenced in a study of Ad26.COV2.S vaccination and SARS-CoV-2 variants. Method: immunoSEQ multiplex PCR; TCRdb's copy keeps in-frame clones and lacks some. The sample consists of fewer than 900,000 clones, more than 70% of them appearing once. Sample treatment: about 20 received Ad26.COV2.S at low or high dose, single or two shots; about 5 received placebo; per-sample allocation not given. After the first vaccine or placebo injection, samples were drawn on day 63. Material: peripheral blood, obtained in a trial of Ad26.COV2.S vaccine versus placebo. These receptors all stem from a person between 18 and 65 years old who received the Ad26.COV2.S COVID-19 vaccine or a placebo.

This chain uses TRBV5-1 with TRBJ2-5; TRBD2 matches 10 bases. CDR1 and CDR2 (germline): SGHRS, YFSETQ. Trimming at V came to 5 bases and at J to 1 base, leaving 5 bases not matched to a gene. This CDR3 has 15 amino acids. CDR3 loop: CASRPTSGTQETQYF. CDR3 sequence (DNA): TGCGCCAGCAGACCTACTAGCGGGACCCAAGAGACCCAGTACTTC.

The chain has TRBV30 and TRBJ2-4, with D maybe TRBD1 (6 bases). The CDR3 runs 16 residues. Trimming left V 5 bases short and J 1 base short, with 18 bases between. CDR1 GTSNPN and CDR2 SVGIG come from the germline V gene (reference sequence). The CDR3 region has the DNA TGTGCCTGGGACGATCAGGGGAGAAGCGCCAAAAACATTCAGTACTTC. It translates to CAWDDQGRSAKNIQYF.

The genes are TRBV12-5 and TRBJ2-2; D remains unclear. Trimming removed 3 bases from V and 1 base from J, with 6 bases in between. The CDR3 runs 14 residues. Per the germline V gene, CDR1 is LGHNT and CDR2 is FRNRAP. CDR3 region: CASGLEENTGELFF. The CDR3 DNA reads TGTGCTAGTGGTTTAGAGGAGAACACCGGGGAGCTGTTTTTT.

CDR3 region: CASSLAGDSGEQYF. The DNA of the CDR3 is TGTGCCAGCAGCTTAGCTGGAGACAGCGGAGAGCAGTACTTC. The rearrangement uses TRBV7-9 and TRBJ2-7; possibly TRBD1 or TRBD2 for D (5 bases each). Between the trimmed V and J ends, which lost 0 bases and 7 bases, there was a span of 13 bases. There are 14 residues in the CDR3. The V gene's germline CDR1 is SEHNR and CDR2 FQNEAQ (reference sequence). Complete variable domain (other parts from reference TRBV7-9 and TRBJ2-7): DTGVSQNPRHKITKRGQNVTFRCDPISEHNRLYWYRQTLGQGPEFLTYFQNEAQLEKSRLLSDRFSAERPKGSFSTLEIQRTEQGDSAMYLCASSLAGDSGEQYFGPGTRLTVT.

The chain employs TRBV7-9 and TRBJ2-1, with 12 bases matching TRBD2. Germline V lookup: CDR1 SEHNR, CDR2 FQNEAQ (reference sequence). V was clipped by 5 bases and J by 9 bases; unmatched bases: 14. The length of the CDR3 is 17 residues. This chain's CDR3 is CASSPEASGRAFAEQFF. The CDR3 nucleotides read TGTGCCAGCAGCCCAGAGGCTAGCGGGAGGGCGTTTGCTGAGCAGTTCTTC.

The chain carries TRBV29-1 and TRBJ2-2; 10 positions match TRBD1. The CDR3 sequence is 15 residues long. Germline V gives CDR1 SQVTM, CDR2 ANQGSEA. V dropped 3 bases and J dropped 6; count of bases not matched to a gene: 7. CDR3 loop: CSVEAGDRGPGELFF. The CDR3 DNA is TGCAGCGTTGAGGCGGGGGACAGGGGACCCGGGGAGCTGTTTTTT.

J is TRBJ2-5 and V is TRBV5-5; 10 bases are a match to TRBD2. This CDR3 contains 16 residues. The V segment lost 7 bases and the J segment 4 bases; nucleotides outside the gene matches: 13. CDR1 is SGHKS, CDR2 YYEKEE, per germline (reference sequence). In DNA, the CDR3 is TGTGCCAGCGGGGATCGGGTAGCGGGGGGTACAGAGACCCAGTACTTC. Residues: CASGDRVAGGTETQYF.

V gene TRBV10-3 combines with J gene TRBJ1-6; 7 positions agree with TRBD1. Per the germline V gene, CDR1 is ENHRY and CDR2 is SYGVKD. V was pared by 1 base and J by 6 bases, with 6 bases of the junction left unmatched. The CDR3 extends over 16 amino acids. The CDR3 here is CAISEYGTGANSPLHF. For the CDR3, the DNA is TGTGCCATCAGTGAGTATGGAACAGGGGCTAATTCACCCCTCCACTTT.

J is TRBJ1-5 and V is TRBV9, with 10 bases lining up with TRBD1. Germline lookup yields CDR1 SGDLS and CDR2 YYNGEE. The CDR3 runs to 15 residues. V gave up 2 bases and J gave up 3 bases; unmatched junction bases: 2. CDR3 nucleotides: TGTGCCAGCAGCGTGGGACAGGGGTCCAATCAGCCCCAGCATTTT. This encodes CASSVGQGSNQPQHF.

The CDR3 spells CASSEVGRYGEQYF. For the CDR3, the DNA is TGTGCCAGCAGTGAAGTGGGAAGGTATGGGGAGCAGTACTTC. V gene TRBV2 combines with J gene TRBJ2-7, with D hard to call. Trimming pared 1 base from V and 7 bases from J, leaving 14 bases between. CDR1 and CDR2 from the germline V gene are SNHLY and FYNNEI. This CDR3 has 14 residues.

This chain links TRBV19 with TRBJ1-1, with TRBD1 identical over 7 bases. The V gene's germline CDR1 is LNHDA and CDR2 SQIVND (reference sequence). J lost 0 bases, V lost 5 bases, and 9 bases had no gene match. The CDR3 covers 16 residues. CDR3 sequence (DNA): TGTGCCAGTAGTCTGGCGCCGGGACAGTTGAACACTGAAGCTTTCTTT. Residues: CASSLAPGQLNTEAFF.